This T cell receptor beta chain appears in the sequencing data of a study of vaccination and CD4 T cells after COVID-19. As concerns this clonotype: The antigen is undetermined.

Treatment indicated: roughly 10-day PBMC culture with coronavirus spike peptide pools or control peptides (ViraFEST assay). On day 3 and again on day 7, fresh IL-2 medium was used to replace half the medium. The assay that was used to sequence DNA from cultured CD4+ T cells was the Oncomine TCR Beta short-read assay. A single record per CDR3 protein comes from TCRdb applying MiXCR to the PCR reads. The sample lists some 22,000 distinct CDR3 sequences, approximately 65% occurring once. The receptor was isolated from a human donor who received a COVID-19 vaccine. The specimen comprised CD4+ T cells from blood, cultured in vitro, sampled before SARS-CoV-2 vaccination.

The chain's CDR3 is CAISESWDGYTF. The CDR3 DNA reads as TGTGCCATCAGTGAGTCATGGGATGGCTACACCTTC. This chain connects TRBV10-3 to TRBJ1-2; D call uncertain. Germline V gene data show CDR1 as ENHRY and CDR2 as SYGVKD. V was pared by 0 bases and J by 6 bases, with 5 bases between. The length of the CDR3 is 12 residues.